The rows below give T cell receptor beta chains drawn from one sample of a study of CD8+ T cells in alopecia areata. Some clones are missing from TCRdb's copy, which holds only in-frame ones; the method was immunoSEQ multiplex PCR. The data show about 150,000 clones, about 50% seen once. The starting material was CD8+ T cells sorted from blood, obtained at week 0. Source of these receptors: a human donor with alopecia areata. CDR3s include the opening cysteine and the closing phenylalanine or tryptophan. Fields, in order: V gene, clone size, D gene, J gene, CDR3 protein, CDR3 DNA. D genes are given only for firm matches. The size entry is marked missing in some rows and otherwise reads once, few, many or a size class.

V: TRBV5-6; size: once; D: -; J: TRBJ1-1; CDR3: CASSVMNTEAFF; DNA: TGTGCCAGCAGTGTCATGAACACTGAAGCTTTCTTT
V: TRBV15; size: -; D: TRBD2; J: TRBJ2-1; CDR3: CATSRDRVGLAGGPSYNEQFF; DNA: TGTGCCACCAGCAGAGATCGGGTGGGACTAGCGGGGGGACCCTCCTACAATGAGCAGTTCTTC
V: TRBV27; size: few; D: -; J: TRBJ2-4; CDR3: CASSPDLIAKNIQYF; DNA: TGTGCCAGCAGTCCTGACCTAATAGCCAAAAACATTCAGTACTTC
V: TRBV30; size: -; D: -; J: TRBJ2-3; CDR3: CAWSGGASGADTQYF; DNA: TGTGCCTGGAGTGGGGGGGCCAGCGGAGCAGATACGCAGTATTTT
V: TRBV19; size: few; D: -; J: TRBJ1-1; CDR3: CASSIDRGRGNTEAFF; DNA: TGTGCCAGTAGTATAGATCGGGGCCGGGGGAACACTGAAGCTTTCTTT
V: TRBV29-1; size: few; D: -; J: TRBJ2-7; CDR3: CSVDISYEQYF; DNA: TGCAGCGTTGATATTTCCTACGAGCAGTACTTC
V: TRBV5-6; size: -; D: TRBD1; J: TRBJ2-7; CDR3: CASSFGTGSYEQYF; DNA: TGTGCCAGCAGCTTTGGGACAGGGAGCTACGAGCAGTACTTC
V: TRBV7-8; size: -; D: -; J: TRBJ2-7; CDR3: CASSLLETDYEQYF; DNA: TGTGCCAGCAGCTTACTGGAGACAGACTACGAGCAGTACTTC
V: TRBV7-8; size: -; D: -; J: TRBJ2-3; CDR3: CASRLGVDTQYF; DNA: TGTGCCAGCAGACTCGGGGTAGATACGCAGTATTTT
V: TRBV29-1; size: -; D: TRBD1; J: TRBJ1-1; CDR3: CSAYRTGMNTEAFF; DNA: TGCAGCGCCTATAGGACAGGGATGAACACTGAAGCTTTCTTT
V: TRBV20-1; size: -; D: -; J: TRBJ2-7; CDR3: CSASRAYEQYF; DNA: TGCAGTGCTAGTAGAGCGTACGAGCAGTACTTC
V: TRBV30; size: -; D: -; J: TRBJ2-1; CDR3: CAWSLIGSEQFF; DNA: TGTGCCTGGAGCCTAATCGGGAGTGAGCAGTTCTTC
V: TRBV13; size: -; D: TRBD1; J: TRBJ2-7; CDR3: CASSPEGQGSYEQYF; DNA: TGTGCCAGCAGCCCCGAGGGACAGGGATCCTACGAGCAGTACTTC
V: TRBV29-1; size: -; D: -; J: TRBJ2-1; CDR3: CSGLVGLNNEQFF; DNA: TGCAGCGGCCTTGTGGGGCTAAACAATGAGCAGTTCTTC
V: TRBV7-9; size: -; D: TRBD2; J: TRBJ2-2; CDR3: CASSSPGLAGEPTGELFF; DNA: TGTGCCAGCAGCTCTCCGGGACTAGCGGGGGAACCCACCGGGGAGCTGTTTTTT
V: TRBV30; size: -; D: -; J: TRBJ1-1; CDR3: CAWSVGYYENTEAFF; DNA: TGTGCCTGGAGTGTTGGGTATTATGAGAACACTGAAGCTTTCTTT
V: TRBV5-1; size: few; D: -; J: TRBJ2-1; CDR3: CASSLEGSRGNEQFF; DNA: TGCGCCAGCAGCTTGGAAGGGTCCCGGGGCAATGAGCAGTTCTTC
V: TRBV29-1; size: few; D: TRBD2; J: TRBJ2-3; CDR3: CSVLQGLAGGLTDTQYF; DNA: TGCAGCGTCCTCCAGGGACTAGCGGGGGGCCTCACAGATACGCAGTATTTT
V: TRBV29-1; size: -; D: -; J: TRBJ1-1; CDR3: CSVEDPGTNTEAFF; DNA: TGCAGCGTTGAAGACCCAGGGACGAACACTGAAGCTTTCTTT
V: TRBV10-2; size: -; D: -; J: TRBJ1-2; CDR3: CASSDPSGEGGYTF; DNA: TGCGCCAGCAGTGATCCCTCAGGGGAAGGAGGCTACACCTTC
V: TRBV30; size: -; D: -; J: TRBJ1-1; CDR3: CAWMGGSTEAFF; DNA: TGTGCCTGGATGGGGGGCTCGACTGAAGCTTTCTTT
V: TRBV9; size: -; D: TRBD1; J: TRBJ1-6; CDR3: CASSVGRRGRESPLHF; DNA: TGTGCCAGCAGCGTAGGTCGCAGGGGGCGCGAGTCACCCCTCCACTTT
V: TRBV9; size: -; D: TRBD1; J: TRBJ1-4; CDR3: CASSVEGTGHSNEKLFF; DNA: TGTGCCAGCAGCGTAGAAGGGACAGGCCATTCTAATGAAAAACTGTTTTTT
V: TRBV29-1; size: -; D: -; J: TRBJ2-3; CDR3: CSVEDLQGHTDTQYF; DNA: TGCAGCGTTGAAGATCTACAGGGCCACACAGATACGCAGTATTTT
V: TRBV29-1; size: few; D: -; J: TRBJ2-7; CDR3: CSVVGTTPYEQYF; DNA: TGCAGCGTTGTGGGGACAACGCCCTACGAGCAGTACTTC
V: TRBV2; size: once; D: TRBD1; J: TRBJ2-7; CDR3: CASSAPGQGSYEQYF; DNA: TGTGCCAGCAGTGCCCCGGGACAGGGGAGCTACGAGCAGTACTTC
V: TRBV9; size: -; D: -; J: TRBJ2-1; CDR3: CASSANPPVSGEQFF; DNA: TGTGCCAGCAGCGCAAACCCCCCGGTTTCGGGTGAGCAGTTCTTC
V: TRBV18; size: -; D: -; J: TRBJ2-3; CDR3: CASSPGLDSTDTQYF; DNA: TGTGCCAGCTCACCAGGGCTAGACAGCACAGATACGCAGTATTTT